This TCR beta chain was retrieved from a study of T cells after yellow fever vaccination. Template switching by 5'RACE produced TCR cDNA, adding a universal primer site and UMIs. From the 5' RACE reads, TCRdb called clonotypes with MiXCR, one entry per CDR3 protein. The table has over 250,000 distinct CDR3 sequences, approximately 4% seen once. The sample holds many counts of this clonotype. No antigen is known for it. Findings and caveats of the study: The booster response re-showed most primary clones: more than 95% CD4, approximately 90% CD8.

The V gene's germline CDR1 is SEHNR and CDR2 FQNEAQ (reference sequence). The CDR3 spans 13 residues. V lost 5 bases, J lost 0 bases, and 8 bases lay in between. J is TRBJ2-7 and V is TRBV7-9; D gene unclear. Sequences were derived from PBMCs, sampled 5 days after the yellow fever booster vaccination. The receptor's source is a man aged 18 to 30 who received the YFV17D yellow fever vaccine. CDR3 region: CASSAQISYEQYF. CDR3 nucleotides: TGTGCCAGCAGCGCCCAGATCTCCTACGAGCAGTACTTC.